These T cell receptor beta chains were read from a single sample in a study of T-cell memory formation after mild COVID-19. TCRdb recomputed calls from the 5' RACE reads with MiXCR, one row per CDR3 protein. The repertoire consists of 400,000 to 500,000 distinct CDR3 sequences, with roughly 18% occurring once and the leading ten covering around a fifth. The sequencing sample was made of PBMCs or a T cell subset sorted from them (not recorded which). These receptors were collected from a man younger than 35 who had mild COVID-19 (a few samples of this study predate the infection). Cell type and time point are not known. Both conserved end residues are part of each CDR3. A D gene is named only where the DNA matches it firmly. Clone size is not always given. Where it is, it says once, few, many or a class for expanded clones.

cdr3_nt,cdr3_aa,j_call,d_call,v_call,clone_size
TGTGCCAGCAGCCGTGGAATGGAGAACTATGGCTACACCTTC,CASSRGMENYGYTF,TRBJ1-2,-,TRBV7-2,few
TGTGCCAGCAGCCAAGGGGCAGGTACTTACTTC,CASSQGAGTYF,TRBJ1-2,-,TRBV3-1,-
TGCGCCAGCAGCCCGATAAGGGGGACTAAAGTCACCGGGGAGCTGTTTTTT,CASSPIRGTKVTGELFF,TRBJ2-2,-,TRBV4-1,-
TGCGCCAGCAGCCTCGCCGGGGTAGGGAGCACAGATACGCAGTATTTT,CASSLAGVGSTDTQYF,TRBJ2-3,-,TRBV5-1,few
TGTGCCAGCAGAAAGATGGGATATGGCTACACCTTC,CASRKMGYGYTF,TRBJ1-2,-,TRBV6-2/TRBV6-3,-
TGTGCCAGCAGTGCCCGGACAGGTTACACCGGGGAGCTGTTTTTT,CASSARTGYTGELFF,TRBJ2-2,TRBD1,TRBV6-1,-
TGTGCCAGCAGCTTAGGGCGGGGGGATATCGATGAGCAGTTCTTC,CASSLGRGDIDEQFF,TRBJ2-1,TRBD2,TRBV7-2,-
TGCAGTGCTAGAAATCCTGACGTTGGTGGGGAGCTGTTTTTT,CSARNPDVGGELFF,TRBJ2-2,-,TRBV20-1,few
TGCGCCAGCAGTTTGCGAACAGGGGGGAGTACTGAAGCTTTCTTT,CASSLRTGGSTEAFF,TRBJ1-1,TRBD1,TRBV5-1,-
TGTGCCAGCAGCATACCGGGACATGTCTACAATGAGCAGTTCTTC,CASSIPGHVYNEQFF,TRBJ2-1,-,TRBV7-9,-
TGTGCCAGCAGCTTAAACAGGGACCATGGCTACACCTTC,CASSLNRDHGYTF,TRBJ1-2,-,TRBV7-9,-
TGTGCCAGCAGATTAAGAACAGGCAGGGGGCTGCGTTTAGACACCGGGGAGCTGTTTTTT,CASRLRTGRGLRLDTGELFF,TRBJ2-2,TRBD1,TRBV7-8,many
TGCGCCAGCAGCCAAGTTAAGGGGAACAATGAGCAGTTCTTC,CASSQVKGNNEQFF,TRBJ2-1,-,TRBV4-3,many
TGTGCCAGCAGCTTAGGCGTGGCAACTAACTATGGCTACACCTTC,CASSLGVATNYGYTF,TRBJ1-2,-,TRBV7-9,-
TGTGCCAGCAGCCCCCTGGGGCGGGGGACCACAGATACGCAGTATTTT,CASSPLGRGTTDTQYF,TRBJ2-3,TRBD2,TRBV7-9,many
TGTGCCAGCGCACCCCAACGGCGGACCTACAATGAGCAGTTCTTC,CASAPQRRTYNEQFF,TRBJ2-1,-,TRBV7-2,few
TGTGCCAGCAGCGTAGGTGGCGGGGGAACCTACGAGCAGTACTTC,CASSVGGGGTYEQYF,TRBJ2-7,TRBD2,TRBV9,-
TGTGCCAGCAGCTCGGGGGCGAACACTGAAGCTTTCTTT,CASSSGANTEAFF,TRBJ1-1,-,TRBV7-2,many
TGTGCCAGCAGCCCCACGACAGGGGGCTATGAGCAGTTCTTC,CASSPTTGGYEQFF,TRBJ2-1,TRBD1,TRBV11-2,-
TGTGCCAGCTCACTCCAAAGGGCTGAAGCTTTCTTT,CASSLQRAEAFF,TRBJ1-1,-,TRBV18,-
TGTGCCAGCCCCCCGCCGCAGGGGGCAGGTGAGCAGTACTTC,CASPPPQGAGEQYF,TRBJ2-7,TRBD1,TRBV7-9,-
TGTGCCAGCAGTCTTACCGGTTGGGGGGCAGGATACAATGAGCAGTTCTTC,CASSLTGWGAGYNEQFF,TRBJ2-1,-,TRBV7-3,few
TGTGCCAGCAGCTTAGGCTGGGACAATGAGCAGTTCTTC,CASSLGWDNEQFF,TRBJ2-1,-,TRBV7-2,many
TGTGCCAGCAGCGTGCACAGGGAGGATCAGCCCCAGCATTTT,CASSVHREDQPQHF,TRBJ1-5,-,TRBV9,-
TGTGCCAGCTCCCCAGGGGGCGAACCTGGGGCCAACGTCCTGACTTTC,CASSPGGEPGANVLTF,TRBJ2-6,TRBD1,TRBV7-3,-
TGTGCCATCAGTGACCTCTCCCTATCGGGGGGTTACAATGAGCAGTTCTTC,CAISDLSLSGGYNEQFF,TRBJ2-1,TRBD2,TRBV10-3,-
TGTGCCAGCTCACCAATCGGCAGGGGTGAAGAAACTGAAGCTTTCTTT,CASSPIGRGEETEAFF,TRBJ1-1,-,TRBV18,-
TGTGCCATCAGTGAGTCCAGGCGGGACAGATATTCACCCCTCCACTTT,CAISESRRDRYSPLHF,TRBJ1-6,TRBD1,TRBV10-3,few
TGTGCCAGCAGTGTCCGACAGGCCGGGCAGACCCAGTACTTC,CASSVRQAGQTQYF,TRBJ2-5,-,TRBV2,few
TGTGCCAGCAGTTACTTTCCTAGCGGGGGTCCAGATACGCAGTATTTT,CASSYFPSGGPDTQYF,TRBJ2-3,TRBD2,TRBV6-5,few
TGTGCCTGGAGTGTACGTCTTTCGGATACGCAGTATTTT,CAWSVRLSDTQYF,TRBJ2-3,-,TRBV30,-
TGCAGCGCCGTAGGACAGGAAAGCCAGCCCCAGCATTTT,CSAVGQESQPQHF,TRBJ1-5,TRBD1,TRBV29-1,few
TGTGCCAGCAGCCCCCAGACCGGGATGGTGACCCAGTACTTC,CASSPQTGMVTQYF,TRBJ2-5,-,TRBV7-9,few
TGTGCCAGCAGACCGCCGGGACAGGGGACCAATGAGCAGTTCTTC,CASRPPGQGTNEQFF,TRBJ2-1,TRBD1,TRBV7-9,few
TGTGCCAGCAGTTACGGGACAGGGGGCGCGGAGACCCAGTACTTC,CASSYGTGGAETQYF,TRBJ2-5,TRBD1,TRBV12-3/TRBV12-4,-
TGTGCCAGCAGCTTGACGGGGGTGGGCACAGATACGCAGTATTTT,CASSLTGVGTDTQYF,TRBJ2-3,-,TRBV7-3,few
TGTGCCATCAGTGGAGCACTGGACAGGGCGGGGGCCAGGGATACGCAGTATTTT,CAISGALDRAGARDTQYF,TRBJ2-3,-,TRBV10-3,many
TGTGCCAGCAGCTTAGATGCGGCGGTTGGGGGGTTGGGTCAGCCCCAGCATTTT,CASSLDAAVGGLGQPQHF,TRBJ1-5,-,TRBV11-2,-
TGTGCCAGCAGCCCAGGGGGGACTCGGCCGAGGGAGCAGTACTTC,CASSPGGTRPREQYF,TRBJ2-7,-,TRBV9,few